This T cell receptor (beta chain) was sequenced for a study of cytomegalovirus exposure and HLA in healthy donors. Study outcomes and limitations: One variant, a missense change in DCLRE1C, was linked in a later analysis to TCR beta V- and J-gene trimming. An assumption of roughly uniform sequencing depth across donors underlay the presence/absence analyses.

The CDR3 totals 15 residues. V was pared by 5 bases and J by 5 bases, with 16 bases between. The germline V gene has CDR1 SEHNR and CDR2 FQNEAQ (reference sequence). PCR was performed using 60 Vbeta and 13 Jbeta primers. The method was immunoSEQ multiplex PCR; TCRdb's version includes in-frame clones alone and lacks a portion of them. The specimen's table records around 33,000 clones. As concerns this clone: Antigen unknown.

The chain links TRBV7-9 to TRBJ2-1; the D gene is possibly TRBD2 (6 bases). The sample was PBMCs. The TCR sequence derives from a woman in her thirties or forties in good health and CMV-seropositive. The CDR3 DNA reads as TGTGCCAGCAGCGACAAGCGGGTTATTCACAATGAGCAGTTCTTC. Translation: CASSDKRVIHNEQFF. The full variable domain, completed using reference TRBV7-9 and TRBJ2-1, is DTGVSQNPRHKITKRGQNVTFRCDPISEHNRLYWYRQTLGQGPEFLTYFQNEAQLEKSRLLSDRFSAERPKGSFSTLEIQRTEQGDSAMYLCASSDKRVIHNEQFFGPGTRLTVL.